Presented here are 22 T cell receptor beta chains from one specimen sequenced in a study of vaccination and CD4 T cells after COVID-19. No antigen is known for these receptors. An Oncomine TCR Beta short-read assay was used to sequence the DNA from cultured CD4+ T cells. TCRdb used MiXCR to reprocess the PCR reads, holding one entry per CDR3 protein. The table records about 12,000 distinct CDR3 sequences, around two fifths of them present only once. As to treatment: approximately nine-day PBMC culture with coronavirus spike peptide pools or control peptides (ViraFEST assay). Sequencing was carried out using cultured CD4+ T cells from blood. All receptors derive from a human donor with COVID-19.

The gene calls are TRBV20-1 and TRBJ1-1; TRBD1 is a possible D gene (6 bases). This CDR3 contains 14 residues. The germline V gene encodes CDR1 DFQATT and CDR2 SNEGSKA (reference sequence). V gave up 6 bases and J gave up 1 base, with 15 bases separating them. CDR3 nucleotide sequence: TGCAGTGCAAGCCCGGGACATAGGAACACTGAAGCTTTCTTT. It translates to CSASPGHRNTEAFF.

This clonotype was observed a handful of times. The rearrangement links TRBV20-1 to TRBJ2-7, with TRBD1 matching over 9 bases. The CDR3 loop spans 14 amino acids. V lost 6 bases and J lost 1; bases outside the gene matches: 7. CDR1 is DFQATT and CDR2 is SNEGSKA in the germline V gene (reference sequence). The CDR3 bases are TGCAGTGCCCCAGGGACAGGGAGGTCCTACGAGCAGTACTTC. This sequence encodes CSAPGTGRSYEQYF.

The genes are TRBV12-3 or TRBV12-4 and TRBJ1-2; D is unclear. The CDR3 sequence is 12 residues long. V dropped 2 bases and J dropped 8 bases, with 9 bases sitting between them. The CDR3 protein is CASSLRVKGYTF. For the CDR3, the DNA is TGTGCCAGCAGTTTAAGGGTTAAGGGCTACACCTTC.

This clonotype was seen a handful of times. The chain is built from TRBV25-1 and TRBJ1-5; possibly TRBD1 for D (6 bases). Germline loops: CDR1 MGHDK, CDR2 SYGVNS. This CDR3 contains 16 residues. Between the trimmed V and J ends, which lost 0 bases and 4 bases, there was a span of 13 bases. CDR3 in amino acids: CASSEYGGQFNQPQHF. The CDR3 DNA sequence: TGTGCCAGCAGTGAATATGGGGGCCAGTTTAATCAGCCCCAGCATTTT.

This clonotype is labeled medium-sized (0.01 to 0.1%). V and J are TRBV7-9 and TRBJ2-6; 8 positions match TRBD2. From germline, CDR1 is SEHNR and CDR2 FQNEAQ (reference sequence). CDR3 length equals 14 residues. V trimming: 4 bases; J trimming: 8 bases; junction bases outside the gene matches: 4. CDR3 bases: TGTGCCAGCAGCTATAGCGGGAATACCAACGTCCTGACTTTC. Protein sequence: CASSYSGNTNVLTF.

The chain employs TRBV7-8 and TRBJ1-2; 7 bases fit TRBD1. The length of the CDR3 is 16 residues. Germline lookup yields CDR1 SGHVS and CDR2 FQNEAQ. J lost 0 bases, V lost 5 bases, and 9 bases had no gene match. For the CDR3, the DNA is TGTGCCAGCAGCCGACTGGGACAGCGAGCTAACTATGGCTACACCTTC. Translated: CASSRLGQRANYGYTF.

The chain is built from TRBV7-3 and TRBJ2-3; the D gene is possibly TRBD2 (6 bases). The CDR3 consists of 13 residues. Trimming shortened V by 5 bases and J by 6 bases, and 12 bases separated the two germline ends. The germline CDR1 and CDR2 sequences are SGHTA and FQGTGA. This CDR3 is CASSAWGVDTQYF. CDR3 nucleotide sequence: TGTGCCAGCAGCGCCTGGGGGGTGGATACGCAGTATTTT.

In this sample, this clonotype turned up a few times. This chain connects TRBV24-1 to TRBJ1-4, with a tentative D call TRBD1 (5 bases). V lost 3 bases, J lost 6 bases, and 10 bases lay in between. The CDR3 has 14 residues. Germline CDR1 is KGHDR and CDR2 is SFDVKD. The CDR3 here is CATSDPGGDEKLFF. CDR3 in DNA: TGTGCCACCAGTGATCCTGGGGGAGATGAAAAACTGTTTTTT.

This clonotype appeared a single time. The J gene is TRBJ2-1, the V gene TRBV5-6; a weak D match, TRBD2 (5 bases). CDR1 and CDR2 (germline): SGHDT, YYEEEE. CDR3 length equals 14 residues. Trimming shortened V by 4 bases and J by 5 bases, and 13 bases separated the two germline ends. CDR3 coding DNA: TGTGCCAGCAGCGGTGACTGGACTCACAATGAGCAGTTCTTC. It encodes CASSGDWTHNEQFF.

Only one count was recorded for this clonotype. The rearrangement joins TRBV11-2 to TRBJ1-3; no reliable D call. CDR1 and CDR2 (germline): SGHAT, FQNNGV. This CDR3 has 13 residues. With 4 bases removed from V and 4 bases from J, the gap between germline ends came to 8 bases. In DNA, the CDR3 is TGTGCCAGCAGCTCGATCCCCGGAAACACCATATATTTT. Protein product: CASSSIPGNTIYF.

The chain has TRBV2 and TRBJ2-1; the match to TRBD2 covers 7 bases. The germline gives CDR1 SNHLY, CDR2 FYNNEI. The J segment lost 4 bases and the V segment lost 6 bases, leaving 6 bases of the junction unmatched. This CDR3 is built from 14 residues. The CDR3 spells CASRERGRYNEQFF. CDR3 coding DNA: TGTGCCAGCAGGGAGCGGGGCCGTTACAATGAGCAGTTCTTC. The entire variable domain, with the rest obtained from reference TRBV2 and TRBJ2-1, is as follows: EPEVTQTPSHQVTQMGQEVILRCVPISNHLYFYWYRQILGQKVEFLVSFYNNEISEKSEIFDDQFSVERPDGSNFTLKIRSTKLEDSAMYFCASRERGRYNEQFFGPGTRLTVL.

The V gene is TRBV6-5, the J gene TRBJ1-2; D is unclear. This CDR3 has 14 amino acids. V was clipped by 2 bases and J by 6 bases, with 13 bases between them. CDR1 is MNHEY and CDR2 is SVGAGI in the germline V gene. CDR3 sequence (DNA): TGTGCCAGCAGTTACGTGGAAACCAACGATGGCTACACCTTC. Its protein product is CASSYVETNDGYTF.

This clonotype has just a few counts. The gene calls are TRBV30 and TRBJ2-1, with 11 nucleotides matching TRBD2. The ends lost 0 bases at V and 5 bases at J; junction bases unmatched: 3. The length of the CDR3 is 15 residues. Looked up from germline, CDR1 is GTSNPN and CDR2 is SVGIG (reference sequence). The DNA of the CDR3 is TGTGCCTGGAGTGTCCTAGCGGGGGGCAACAATGAGCAGTTCTTC. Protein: CAWSVLAGGNNEQFF.

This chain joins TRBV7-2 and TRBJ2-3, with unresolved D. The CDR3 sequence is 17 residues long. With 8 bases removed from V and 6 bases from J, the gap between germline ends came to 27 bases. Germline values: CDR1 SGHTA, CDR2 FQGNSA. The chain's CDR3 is CASGRSTTARYADTQYF. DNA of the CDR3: TGTGCCAGCGGACGGTCGACGACTGCTCGGTACGCCGATACGCAGTATTTT.

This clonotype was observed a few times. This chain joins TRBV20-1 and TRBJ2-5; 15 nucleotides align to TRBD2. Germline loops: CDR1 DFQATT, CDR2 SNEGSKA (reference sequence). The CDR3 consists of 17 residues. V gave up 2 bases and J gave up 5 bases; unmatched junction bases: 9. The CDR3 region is CSARRGLAGGPSETQYF. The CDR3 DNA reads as TGCAGTGCTAGACGGGGACTAGCGGGGGGTCCCTCGGAGACCCAGTACTTC.

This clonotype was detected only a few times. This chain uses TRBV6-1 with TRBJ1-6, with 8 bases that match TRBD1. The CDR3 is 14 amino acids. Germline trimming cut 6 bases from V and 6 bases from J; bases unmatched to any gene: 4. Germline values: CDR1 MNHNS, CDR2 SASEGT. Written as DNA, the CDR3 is TGTGCCAGCAGCCGGGACAGGAGTAATTCACCCCTCCACTTT. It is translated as CASSRDRSNSPLHF.

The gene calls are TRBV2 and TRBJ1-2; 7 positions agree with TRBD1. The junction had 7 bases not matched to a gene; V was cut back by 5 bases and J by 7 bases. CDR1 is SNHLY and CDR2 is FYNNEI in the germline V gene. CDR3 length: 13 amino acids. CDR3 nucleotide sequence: TGTGCCAGCAGTCTAACAGGGGTTAGTGGCTACACCTTC. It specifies CASSLTGVSGYTF.

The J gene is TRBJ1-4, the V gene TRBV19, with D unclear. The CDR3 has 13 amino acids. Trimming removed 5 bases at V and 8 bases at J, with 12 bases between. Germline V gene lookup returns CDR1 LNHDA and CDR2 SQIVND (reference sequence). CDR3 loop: CASSRAGGEKLFF. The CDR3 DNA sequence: TGTGCCAGTAGTCGGGCAGGTGGAGAAAAACTGTTTTTT.

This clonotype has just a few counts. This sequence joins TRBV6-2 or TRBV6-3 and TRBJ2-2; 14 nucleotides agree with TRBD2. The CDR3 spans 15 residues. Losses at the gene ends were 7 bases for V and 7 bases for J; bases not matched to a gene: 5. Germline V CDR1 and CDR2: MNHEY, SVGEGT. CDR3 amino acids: CASTRGLAGVGELFF. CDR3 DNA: TGTGCCAGCACCCGGGGACTAGCGGGGGTCGGGGAGCTGTTTTTT.

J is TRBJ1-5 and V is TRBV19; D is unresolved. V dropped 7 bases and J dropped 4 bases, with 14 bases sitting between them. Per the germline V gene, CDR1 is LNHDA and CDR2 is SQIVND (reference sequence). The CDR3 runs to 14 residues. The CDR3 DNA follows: TGTGCCAGTACCATGGGGAGGAGGAATCAGCCCCAGCATTTT. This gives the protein CASTMGRRNQPQHF.

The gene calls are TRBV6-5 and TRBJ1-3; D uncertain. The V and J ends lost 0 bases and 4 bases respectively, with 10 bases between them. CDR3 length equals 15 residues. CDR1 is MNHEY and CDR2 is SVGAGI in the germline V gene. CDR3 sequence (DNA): TGTGCCAGCAGTTACTCATCCCCAATCGGAAACACCATATATTTT. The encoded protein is CASSYSSPIGNTIYF.

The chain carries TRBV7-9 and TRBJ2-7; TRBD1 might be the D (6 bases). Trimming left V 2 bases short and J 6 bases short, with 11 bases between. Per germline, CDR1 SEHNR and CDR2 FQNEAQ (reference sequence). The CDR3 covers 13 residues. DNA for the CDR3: TGTGCCAGCAGCTTAACAGGGTTCGTCGAGCAGTACTTC. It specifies CASSLTGFVEQYF.